The clone carrying this TCR beta chain appeared a few times. Its antigen is undetermined. V lost 3 bases, J lost 3 bases, and 15 bases lay in between. The germline CDR1 and CDR2 sequences are LNHDA and SQIVND (reference sequence). This CDR3 is 16 amino acids long. This sample is drawn from a study of beta chain features in type 1 diabetes. Purity of each sorted population was above 95%. The investigators reverse transcribed all of the isolated RNA, so they sequenced expressed TCRB transcripts. Here immunoSEQ multiplex PCR was the method, and the copy in TCRdb shows in-frame clones only, minus some. The data show about 900,000 clones, with about a sixth seen just once and around 0.02% held by the top ten. Study-level results: In every one of the four CD4+ subsets, TCRB CDR3s were moderately but significantly shorter in Type 1 diabetes patients. Because the template was cDNA, high-expressing cells might be over-represented. The question left open here concerned HLA type influencing TCRB rearrangement.

The sequenced sample consisted of naive CD4+ T cells from blood. The J gene is TRBJ2-1, the V gene TRBV19; D is possibly TRBD1 or TRBD2 (5 bases each). The sequence was obtained from a woman in her late teens or twenties in good health. CDR3 region: CASSMRGAGNYNEQFF. Written as DNA, the CDR3 is TGTGCCAGTAGTATGAGAGGGGCAGGAAACTACAATGAGCAGTTCTTC.